These 14 T cell receptor beta chains were sequenced from one sample in a study of naive and memory T cell subsets. An equimolar mix of two oligonucleotides served as the beta constant-region primer for TRBC1 and TRBC2. The ligated cDNA underwent four PCR rounds using SP2 and nested alpha and beta constant-region primers. One entry per CDR3 protein, called by TCRdb with MiXCR from the UMI-ligation and nested PCR reads. This sample carries 6,000 to 8,000 distinct CDR3 sequences, approximately 30% of them seen once, and the ten largest clones take less than 70%. The sequencing sample was made of CD8+ TEMRA cells from blood. Described subset: effector memory re-expressing CD45RA, CD45RA+ CD27-. The receptors stem from a human donor in good health.

This clonotype has just a few counts. The chain is built from TRBV2 and TRBJ2-1; D is perhaps TRBD1 or TRBD2 (5 bases each). The CDR3 contains 14 residues. The germline V and J ends were trimmed by 7 bases and 5 bases, with 15 bases remaining between them. Germline CDR1 is SNHLY and CDR2 is FYNNEI. The CDR3 region has the DNA TGTGCCAGCAACACCGGGACCCTACACAATGAGCAGTTCTTC. The encoded protein is CASNTGTLHNEQFF.

The V gene is TRBV28, the J gene TRBJ2-1; 10 positions match TRBD2. J lost 8 bases, V lost 3 bases, and 7 bases had no gene match. The CDR3 length is 15 residues. Germline loops: CDR1 MDHEN, CDR2 SYDVKM. The CDR3 sequence: CASSLSSGGAHEQFF. For the CDR3, the DNA is TGTGCCAGCAGTTTGAGCAGCGGGGGGGCGCATGAGCAGTTCTTC.

This clonotype was seen only a few times. This chain uses TRBV6-6 with TRBJ2-3; 10 bases match TRBD2. Germline CDR1 reads MNHNY; CDR2 reads SVGAGI (reference sequence). With 0 bases clipped from V and 5 bases from J, the junction kept 5 bases outside the gene matches. This CDR3 is 16 amino acids long. The CDR3 loop is CASSYSASGRGDTQYF. CDR3 in DNA: TGTGCCAGCAGTTACTCGGCCAGCGGGAGGGGAGATACGCAGTATTTT.

This clonotype was detected only a few times. The chain links TRBV12-3 or TRBV12-4 to TRBJ2-2, with D possibly matching TRBD2 (7 bases). V dropped 3 bases and J dropped 6 bases, with 11 bases sitting between them. This CDR3 comprises 14 residues. This chain's CDR3 is CASSLGGLAGELFF. CDR3 bases: TGTGCCAGCAGTTTGGGGGGGCTGGCCGGGGAGCTGTTTTTT.

This clonotype was detected a few times. The J gene is TRBJ2-5, the V gene TRBV27; D possibly uses TRBD1 or TRBD2 (6 bases each). There are 15 residues in the CDR3. CDR1 MNHEY and CDR2 SMNVEV come from the germline V gene (reference sequence). The germline V and J ends were trimmed by 5 bases and 1 base, with 14 bases remaining between them. CDR3 loop: CASSKGGASQETQYF. CDR3 nucleotides: TGTGCCAGCAGTAAGGGGGGCGCATCCCAAGAGACCCAGTACTTC.

The chain carries TRBV28 and TRBJ1-5; D gene ambiguous. The CDR3 covers 15 residues. Germline V lookup: CDR1 MDHEN, CDR2 SYDVKM. V dropped 6 bases and J dropped 6 bases, with 18 bases sitting between them. CDR3 sequence reads: CASRHNIGSGQPQHF. Written as DNA, the CDR3 is TGTGCCAGCAGACATAATATTGGGTCGGGTCAGCCCCAGCATTTT.

Sample share makes this clonotype medium-sized. This sequence joins TRBV28 and TRBJ2-1, with D hard to call. Germline CDR1 MDHEN, CDR2 SYDVKM. The CDR3 spans 13 residues. The V end lost 2 bases, the J end lost 4 bases, and 6 bases lay between the germline ends. CDR3 residues: CASSLMGYNEQFF. The CDR3 DNA follows: TGTGCCAGCAGTTTAATGGGATACAATGAGCAGTTCTTC. The full variable domain, with the rest looked up from reference TRBV28 and TRBJ2-1, is DVKVTQSSRYLVKRTGEKVFLECVQDMDHENMFWYRQDPGLGLRLIYFSYDVKMKEKGDIPEGYSVSREKKERFSLILESASTNQTSMYLCASSLMGYNEQFFGPGTRLTVL.

This clonotype was counted once. The chain combines TRBV4-2 with TRBJ2-1, with 9 nucleotides matching TRBD2. V gave up 4 bases and J gave up 3 bases; unmatched junction bases: 1. The CDR3 is 14 amino acids. Looked up from germline, CDR1 is LGHNA and CDR2 is YNFKEQ. The CDR3 nucleotides are TGTGCCAGCAGCCCGACTAGCGGCTACAATGAGCAGTTCTTC. Residues: CASSPTSGYNEQFF.

This clonotype is termed large (0.1 to 1%). This chain connects TRBV20-1 to TRBJ2-7; D ambiguous. The CDR3 covers 13 residues. Trimming removed 6 bases at V and 2 bases at J, with 14 bases between. The germline V gene encodes CDR1 DFQATT and CDR2 SNEGSKA (reference sequence). The chain's CDR3 is CSAPALRTYEQYF. The CDR3 nucleotides read TGCAGTGCACCAGCATTAAGGACCTACGAGCAGTACTTC.

Here the CDR3 DNA reads TGTGCCAGCAGCCTTGCCACTAGCGGTGAGCAGTTCTTC. Its protein product is CASSLATSGEQFF. The chain links TRBV7-2 to TRBJ2-1, with TRBD2 identical over 8 bases. V dropped 5 bases and J dropped 9; count of bases not matched to a gene: 6. Germline CDR1 is SGHTA and CDR2 is FQGNSA. The CDR3 extends over 13 amino acids.

The chain joins TRBV21-1 to TRBJ2-4; the table's D call TRBD1 went unverified against the DNA. TRBV21-1 is deemed a pseudogene. The CDR3 has 18 amino acids. CDR3 amino acids: CASPGGGDRNLAKNIQYF. The CDR3 DNA is TGTGCCAGCCCCGGCGGCGGGGACCGAAATCTAGCCAAAAACATTCAGTACTTC.

The CDR3 nucleotides read TGCAGTGCTAGCCAGACAGCGCCCGGAGCTAATCAGCCCCAGCATTTT. Residues: CSASQTAPGANQPQHF. The V gene is TRBV20-1, the J gene TRBJ1-5; TRBD1 is a possible D gene (5 bases). There are 16 residues in the CDR3. Germline loops: CDR1 DFQATT, CDR2 SNEGSKA (reference sequence). Trimming cost V 3 bases and J 4 bases, with 19 bases left between them.

This clonotype showed up just once. The junction does not match germline at one end; this may be a read error. The gene calls are TRBV20-1 and TRBJ1-5; no firm D call. The germline V gene encodes CDR1 DFQATT and CDR2 SNEGSKA (reference sequence). CDR3 length: 15 amino acids. Here the CDR3 reads CSALALGEGNQPQNF. The CDR3 DNA reads TGCAGTGCTCTAGCCTTAGGCGAGGGCAATCAGCCCCAGAATTTT.

CDR3 amino acids: CASSLMDLRYRIGPNEQFF. The CDR3, as DNA: TGTGCCAGCAGCTTAATGGATTTAAGGTACCGGATCGGGCCGAATGAGCAGTTCTTC. The chain links TRBV7-2 to TRBJ2-1; D is undetermined. This CDR3 spans 19 amino acids. Germline CDR1 and CDR2: SGHTA and FQGNSA. V dropped 2 bases and J dropped 7 bases, with 27 bases sitting between them.